This is a list of T cell receptor beta chains from one sample in a study of OX40 agonist ivuxolimab in advanced cancers. Some clones are missing from TCRdb's copy, which holds only in-frame ones; the method was immunoSEQ multiplex PCR. This table holds over 45,000 clones, just under 85% found once. The sample was CD4+ or CD8+ T cells sorted from blood, taken in a trial of the OX40 agonist ivuxolimab. All receptors derive from an adult with an advanced solid tumor such as melanoma, head and neck, liver or kidney cancer. CDR3s include the opening cysteine and the closing phenylalanine or tryptophan. A D gene is named only where the DNA matches it firmly. Clone size is not always given. Where it is, it says once, few, many or a class for expanded clones.

CDR3 protein	CDR3 DNA	J gene	clone size	D gene	V gene	CDR3 length
CASSLRTGVGLEQYF	TGTGCCAGCAGTCTCCGGACAGGGGTGGGTCTCGAGCAGTACTTC	TRBJ2-7	NA	TRBD1	TRBV5-6	15
CASSIDLGLARETQYF	TGTGCCAGTAGTATAGACTTAGGACTAGCAAGAGAGACCCAGTACTTC	TRBJ2-5	NA	TRBD2	TRBV19	16
CASSLAGTTGGAFF	TGTGCCAGCAGCTTAGCGGGGACGACCGGTGGAGCTTTCTTT	TRBJ1-1	once	NA	TRBV7-2	14
CASTKMGRGGSETQYF	TGTGCCAGCACCAAAATGGGGCGGGGGGGCTCAGAGACCCAGTACTTC	TRBJ2-5	NA	TRBD2	TRBV7-8	16
CASSLDREETQYF	TGTGCCAGCAGCTTAGACAGGGAAGAGACCCAGTACTTC	TRBJ2-5	NA	NA	TRBV7-7	13
CASSQAFKATSTDTQYF	TGCGCCAGCAGCCAAGCCTTTAAGGCGACTAGCACAGATACGCAGTATTTT	TRBJ2-3	NA	NA	TRBV4-1	17
CASSDGVNTEAFF	TGTGCCAGCAGTGACGGGGTAAACACTGAAGCTTTCTTT	TRBJ1-1	NA	NA	TRBV6-1	13
CASSLGGSQETQYF	TGTGCCAGCAGCTTGGGTGGGTCGCAAGAGACCCAGTACTTC	TRBJ2-5	few	NA	TRBV5-5	14
CASSGPLFGASTDTQYF	TGCGCCAGCAGTGGTCCGCTGTTCGGAGCTAGCACAGATACGCAGTATTTT	TRBJ2-3	NA	NA	TRBV10-1	17
CAWSRGRGGELFF	TGTGCCTGGAGTCGGGGGCGGGGCGGGGAGCTGTTTTTT	TRBJ2-2	NA	NA	TRBV30	13
CAWGRDRPGGYTF	TGTGCCTGGGGACGGGACCGCCCCGGGGGCTACACCTTC	TRBJ1-2	NA	NA	TRBV30	13
CASIDRGTDSPLHF	TGTGCCAGCATAGACAGGGGGACAGATTCACCCCTCCACTTT	TRBJ1-6	few	TRBD1	TRBV5-6	14
CASSPRYEQYF	TGTGCCAGCTCACCACGATACGAGCAGTACTTC	TRBJ2-7	NA	NA	TRBV18	11
CATSLYGYTF	TGTGCCACAAGTTTATATGGCTACACCTTC	TRBJ1-2	once	NA	TRBV2	10
CASSPVSGGARYEQYF	TGCGCCAGCAGCCCGGTTAGCGGGGGGGCCCGGTACGAGCAGTACTTC	TRBJ2-7	NA	TRBD2	TRBV5-1	16
CASSGGSDRFYEQYF	TGCGCCAGCAGCGGGGGGAGCGACCGATTCTACGAGCAGTACTTC	TRBJ2-7	NA	NA	TRBV5-1	15
CASTGRSYEQYF	TGTGCCTCCACGGGACGTTCCTACGAGCAGTACTTC	TRBJ2-7	NA	NA	TRBV2	12
CAWSEDPGANVLTF	TGTGCCTGGAGTGAAGATCCTGGGGCCAACGTCCTGACTTTC	TRBJ2-6	NA	NA	TRBV30	14
CASRPARDRNYEQYF	TGTGCCAGCAGACCTGCCCGGGACAGAAACTACGAGCAGTACTTC	TRBJ2-7	NA	TRBD1	TRBV27	15
CASRHITGYEQYF	TGTGCCAGCAGGCATATTACAGGGTACGAGCAGTACTTC	TRBJ2-7	NA	NA	TRBV6-1	13
CASSEGGILIEQYF	TGTGCCAGCAGTGAAGGGGGGATCCTCATCGAGCAGTACTTC	TRBJ2-7	NA	NA	TRBV2	14
CASSVEQGLDYGYTF	TGTGCCAGCAGCGTAGAACAGGGGTTGGACTATGGCTACACCTTC	TRBJ1-2	NA	TRBD1	TRBV9	15
CASTWGGGETQYF	TGTGCCAGCACCTGGGGAGGGGGGGAGACCCAGTACTTC	TRBJ2-5	NA	NA	TRBV11-3	13
CASSLEGSGGGYEQYF	TGTGCCAGCAGCTTGGAAGGGTCAGGGGGAGGTTACGAGCAGTACTTC	TRBJ2-7	NA	NA	TRBV5-5	16
CASKFRTSGLTDSYEQYF	TGTGCCAGTAAATTCAGGACTAGCGGGCTCACCGACTCCTACGAGCAGTACTTC	TRBJ2-7	once	TRBD2	TRBV2	18
CASSESLAVSSYNEQFF	TGCGCCAGCAGTGAGTCCTTAGCGGTGAGCTCCTACAATGAGCAGTTCTTC	TRBJ2-1	NA	NA	TRBV10-2	17
CASSLEGGAQPQHF	TGCGCCAGCAGCTTGGAGGGAGGGGCCCAGCCCCAGCATTTT	TRBJ1-5	NA	NA	TRBV5-1	14
CASSSWGTDTQYF	TGTGCCAGCAGTTCATGGGGCACAGATACGCAGTATTTT	TRBJ2-3	NA	NA	TRBV27	13
CASSLGPGAEAFF	TGTGCCAGCAGTTTAGGTCCTGGGGCTGAAGCTTTCTTT	TRBJ1-1	NA	NA	TRBV27	13
CASSKELSNTEAFF	TGTGCCAGCAGCAAAGAGCTATCGAACACTGAAGCTTTCTTT	TRBJ1-1	NA	NA	TRBV21-1	14
CASSLQLGETQYF	TGTGCCAGTAGTCTCCAGTTAGGAGAGACCCAGTACTTC	TRBJ2-5	once	NA	TRBV19	13
CASTEGDRVWETQYF	TGTGCCAGCACAGAAGGGGACAGGGTCTGGGAGACCCAGTACTTC	TRBJ2-5	NA	TRBD1	TRBV6-6	15
CASSWNRGRGEKLFF	TGTGCCAGCAGTTGGAACAGGGGGCGGGGTGAAAAACTGTTTTTT	TRBJ1-4	once	TRBD1	TRBV11-2	15
CASNPPPQETQYF	TGTGCCAGCAACCCCCCGCCTCAAGAGACCCAGTACTTC	TRBJ2-5	NA	NA	TRBV7-9	13
CASSLDTLAGGRNEQYF	TGTGCCAGCAGCTTAGACACCCTAGCGGGGGGCAGGAACGAGCAGTACTTC	TRBJ2-7	NA	TRBD2	TRBV7-2	17
CASSALRENNEQFF	TGTGCCAGCAGTGCTTTGCGGGAGAACAATGAGCAGTTCTTC	TRBJ2-1	NA	TRBD2	TRBV2	14
CASFPGQPMADTQYF	TGTGCCAGCTTCCCCGGACAGCCGATGGCAGATACGCAGTATTTT	TRBJ2-3	NA	NA	TRBV18	15
CASSLSSGGLYEQYF	TGTGCCAGCAGCTTGTCCAGCGGAGGACTTTACGAGCAGTACTTC	TRBJ2-7	NA	NA	TRBV7-2	15
CASSSSWGANYGYTF	TGCGCCAGCAGCTCGAGCTGGGGAGCTAACTATGGCTACACCTTC	TRBJ1-2	once	NA	TRBV5-1	15
CASSYGQHYEQYF	TGTGCCAGCAGTTACGGACAGCACTACGAGCAGTACTTC	TRBJ2-7	NA	NA	TRBV6-5	13
CASSYRTDNYGYTF	TGCGCCAGCAGCTACCGGACTGATAACTATGGCTACACCTTC	TRBJ1-2	NA	NA	TRBV5-1	14
CAWSPSRTQYF	TGTGCCTGGAGTCCCTCGAGGACCCAGTACTTC	TRBJ2-5	NA	NA	TRBV30	11
CASSTGSEGWKYF	TGTGCCAGTAGTACCGGCAGTGAGGGGTGGAAGTACTTC	TRBJ2-5	NA	NA	TRBV19	13
CASRLRDRGVYEQYF	TGTGCCAGCAGATTACGGGACAGGGGAGTCTACGAGCAGTACTTC	TRBJ2-7	NA	TRBD1	TRBV6-5	15
CASSYPTGTGNTIYF	TGTGCCAGCAGTTACCCAACAGGGACTGGAAACACCATATATTTT	TRBJ1-3	NA	NA	TRBV6-6	15
CASSLGFRQRRSNQPQHF	TGTGCCAGCAGCTTAGGTTTCCGTCAGCGAAGAAGCAATCAGCCCCAGCATTTT	TRBJ1-5	many	NA	TRBV7-9	18
CASSWTSGAYEQYF	TGTGCCAGCAGTTGGACTAGCGGAGCCTACGAGCAGTACTTC	TRBJ2-7	once	TRBD2	TRBV6-5	14
CASSQARTSGGADTQYF	TGTGCCAGCAGCCAAGCTAGGACTAGCGGGGGCGCAGATACGCAGTATTTT	TRBJ2-3	NA	TRBD2	TRBV4-2	17
CASSLGFETSLPDTQYF	TGTGCCAGCAGCTTAGGGTTTGAGACTAGCCTCCCAGATACGCAGTATTTT	TRBJ2-3	NA	TRBD2	TRBV7-9	17
CAITLTGNTEAFF	TGTGCCATCACCCTGACAGGGAACACTGAAGCTTTCTTT	TRBJ1-1	NA	NA	TRBV10-3	13
CASSSTGGIDQPQHF	TGTGCCAGCAGCTCGACAGGGGGCATTGATCAGCCCCAGCATTTT	TRBJ1-5	NA	TRBD1	TRBV5-6	15
CASTPGYFSTDTQYF	TGTGCCAGCACTCCGGGCTACTTTAGCACAGATACGCAGTATTTT	TRBJ2-3	NA	NA	TRBV7-2	15